One and the same sample provided the 25 T cell receptor beta chains below, sequenced in a study of T cells expressing NK-cell markers. With the 5' RACE reads reprocessed, TCRdb shows one record per CDR3 protein and no DNA. Its table records about 190,000 distinct CDR3 sequences. The material sequenced was blood T cells: a sorted CD56 or NKG2C T cell subset, CD4+ or CD8+ T cells, or bulk PBMC T cells (not recorded which). These TCRs come from a man aged 18 to 69 in good health.

CDR3: CASSLAGTGTDTQYF. This chain links TRBV7-9 with TRBJ2-3; TCRdb lists TRBD1, though no DNA is available to test this call. The germline V gene encodes CDR1 SEHNR and CDR2 FQNEAQ (reference sequence). This CDR3 has 15 residues.

The J gene is TRBJ2-7, the V gene TRBV7-2; TCRdb returns TRBD1, unconfirmable since there is no DNA. The CDR3 consists of 17 residues. The germline CDR1 and CDR2 sequences are SGHTA and FQGNSA. The CDR3 sequence: CASSFLPAGQGPYEQYF.

V is TRBV5-1 and J is TRBJ1-2; TCRdb lists TRBD1, though no DNA is available to test this call. Germline V gene sequence: CDR1 SGHRS, CDR2 YFSETQ. The CDR3 length is 14 residues. CDR3 loop: CATAGAVRDEGYTF.

V and J are TRBV30 and TRBJ2-3; no DNA is available, so the TRBD1 call from TCRdb remains unchecked. The CDR3 totals 18 residues. Germline values: CDR1 GTSNPN, CDR2 SVGIG (reference sequence). Here the CDR3 reads CAAPKVLSDRVWTDTQYF.

The genes are TRBV2 and TRBJ1-4; the TCRdb call, TRBD1, lacks DNA for checking. Germline V gene lookup returns CDR1 SNHLY and CDR2 FYNNEI. The CDR3 totals 14 residues. The CDR3 region is CASTPPGTNEKLFF.

The rearrangement joins TRBV2 to TRBJ2-3; TCRdb gives TRBD1 as the D gene, but with no DNA this cannot be confirmed. In germline, CDR1 is SNHLY, CDR2 FYNNEI. The CDR3 runs to 18 residues. CDR3 loop: CASSVEVVSGIFTDTQYF.

The genes are TRBV19 and TRBJ1-5. There are 13 residues in the CDR3. Germline CDR1 LNHDA, CDR2 SQIVND (reference sequence). CDR3 loop: CASSIYDNQPQHF.

V gene TRBV6-1 combines with J gene TRBJ1-5; the D gene TCRdb calls, TRBD1, cannot be checked with no DNA. This CDR3 comprises 13 residues. Germline V CDR1 and CDR2: MNHNS, SASEGT. This CDR3 reads CASRQGPSQPQHF.

The V call is TRBV7-3, the J call TRBJ2-7; the TCRdb D gene call, TRBD2, has no DNA to confirm it. The germline V gene encodes CDR1 SGHTA and CDR2 FQGTGA. The CDR3 has 15 amino acids. The CDR3 is CASSVSGGASYEQYF.

This chain uses TRBV21-1 with TRBJ2-7; absent DNA, TCRdb's TRBD1 call cannot be checked. TRBV21-1 is shown as a pseudogene. The CDR3 covers 14 residues. The CDR3 spells CASSKARGGSEQYF.

This chain uses TRBV6-5 with TRBJ1-4. Per the germline V gene, CDR1 is MNHEY and CDR2 is SVGAGI. The CDR3 is 15 amino acids. CDR3 sequence reads: CASSYSLDQDEKLFF.

The V call is TRBV3-1, the J call TRBJ2-3; the TCRdb call, TRBD2, lacks DNA for checking. CDR1 and CDR2 from the germline V gene are LGHDT and YNNKEL (reference sequence). The CDR3 has 16 amino acids. The CDR3 here is CASSQGGGEATDTQYF.

V and J are TRBV19 and TRBJ2-5; the D call from TCRdb, TRBD2, cannot be confirmed without DNA. This CDR3 spans 15 amino acids. Looked up from germline, CDR1 is LNHDA and CDR2 is SQIVND (reference sequence). CDR3 residues: CASRRTSGAQETQYF.

The chain is built from TRBV7-9 and TRBJ2-2; as DNA is missing, the TRBD1 call by TCRdb cannot be tested. CDR1 and CDR2 (germline): SEHNR, FQNEAQ (reference sequence). The CDR3 totals 17 residues. The CDR3 region is CASRPPSSTPPTGELFF.

The rearrangement joins TRBV11-1 to TRBJ2-5; absent DNA, TCRdb's TRBD2 call cannot be checked. CDR3 length: 19 amino acids. Germline values: CDR1 SGHAT, CDR2 FQDESV (reference sequence). CDR3 region: CASSSGKWEGPRLQETQYF.

The gene calls are TRBV29-1 and TRBJ2-5; TCRdb gives TRBD1 as the D gene, but with no DNA this cannot be confirmed. This CDR3 is 15 amino acids long. Per germline, CDR1 SQVTM and CDR2 ANQGSEA. The CDR3 spells CSVEGRGPLGETQYF.

The chain carries TRBV28 and TRBJ2-7. Per the germline V gene, CDR1 is MDHEN and CDR2 is SYDVKM. The CDR3 is 11 amino acids. The CDR3 sequence: CASSSPFEQYF.

V gene TRBV4-2 combines with J gene TRBJ2-1; the TCRdb D gene call, TRBD2, has no DNA to confirm it. This CDR3 has 11 residues. Germline CDR1 LGHNA, CDR2 YNFKEQ. CDR3 loop: CASSRNEGQFF.

This chain links TRBV15 with TRBJ1-2; there is no DNA to check the TCRdb D call of TRBD1. The length of the CDR3 is 13 residues. Germline lookup yields CDR1 LNHNV and CDR2 YYDKDF (reference sequence). Here the CDR3 reads CATSIWNGQGYTF.

J is TRBJ2-7 and V is TRBV12-3 or TRBV12-4. CDR3 length equals 15 residues. The CDR3 sequence is CASSFYGDSSYEQYF.

This chain uses TRBV12-3 or TRBV12-4 with TRBJ2-3; TCRdb proposes TRBD1, but this gene call is untestable without DNA. This CDR3 is 14 amino acids long. The CDR3 region is CASTWGHNTDTQYF.

The chain uses TRBV9 and TRBJ1-5; without DNA, the TCRdb call of TRBD1 cannot be checked. The CDR3 loop spans 15 amino acids. Looked up from germline, CDR1 is SGDLS and CDR2 is YYNGEE. The CDR3 reads CASSASGQFNQPQHF. The full variable domain, in which reference TRBV9 and TRBJ1-5 provide the parts outside the CDR3, is DSGVTQTPKHLITATGQRVTLRCSPRSGDLSVYWYQQSLDQGLQFLIQYYNGEERAKGNILERFSAQQFPDLHSELNLSSLELGDSALYFCASSASGQFNQPQHFGDGTRLSIL.

V usage is TRBV15 and J usage is TRBJ1-5. The germline CDR1 and CDR2 sequences are LNHNV and YYDKDF (reference sequence). The CDR3 is 15 amino acids. CDR3 amino acids: CATSRDDTNNQPQHF.

The genes are TRBV6-5 and TRBJ1-2; without DNA, the TCRdb call of TRBD1 cannot be checked. Looked up from germline, CDR1 is MNHEY and CDR2 is SVGAGI. This CDR3 spans 17 amino acids. CDR3 sequence: CASSYSEGTTGGYGYTF.

This CDR3 is CASSIGTDYNEQFF. V is TRBV19 and J is TRBJ2-1; without DNA, the TCRdb call of TRBD1 cannot be checked. The CDR3 length is 14 residues. Germline loops: CDR1 LNHDA, CDR2 SQIVND (reference sequence). The full variable domain, in which reference TRBV19 and TRBJ2-1 provide the parts outside the CDR3, is DGGITQSPKYLFRKEGQNVTLSCEQNLNHDAMYWYRQDPGQGLRLIYYSQIVNDFQKGDIAEGYSVSREKKESFPLTVTSAQKNPTAFYLCASSIGTDYNEQFFGPGTRLTVL.